This T cell receptor delta chain was recorded in a study of γδ T cells in repeated Plasmodium falciparum infection. About the research overall: Age- and gender-matched Australian children served as comparison for malaria-exposed Malian children. Each infection was followed by sampling at 21 days, plus baseline and some pre-infection draws.

This CDR3 spans 28 amino acids. The V gene's germline CDR1 is TSWWSYY and CDR2 QGS. V was clipped by 0 bases and J by 1 base, with 48 bases between them. Only a few counts were recorded for this clone. The antigen remains unidentified. The protein that TCRdb holds for this DNA derives from a much larger clone and differs from the translated DNA at residue 14, which likely indicates a read error; the protein shown here is translated from the DNA. Study-level points and caveats: Compared with Australian children, Malian Vdelta2-negative repertoires seemed more clonal, less diverse, less shared.

Flow sorting of PBMC yielded separate Vgamma9/Vdelta2+ and Vdelta2-negative gammadelta T cell populations for bulk repertoire analysis. Each sorted gammadelta sample had TRG and TRD chains sequenced. TCRdb reprocessed the multiplex PCR reads using CATT. The data hold about 93,000 delta-chain clones, with 0.85% to 1% observed a single time. The specimen was gamma-delta T cells from blood. The receptor was derived from a pool of human donors (malaria-infected and uninfected, not separated). This sequence joins TRDV1 and TRDJ1, with D perhaps matching TRDD3 (9 bases). CDR3 bases: TGTGCTCTTGGGGAACTAGGGGGTCGGGTCTTCTTTCGGACTTCCTACGAGCTGGGGGATTTTCGCACCGATAAACTCATCTTT. Protein: CALGELGGRVFFRTSYELGDFRTDKLIF.